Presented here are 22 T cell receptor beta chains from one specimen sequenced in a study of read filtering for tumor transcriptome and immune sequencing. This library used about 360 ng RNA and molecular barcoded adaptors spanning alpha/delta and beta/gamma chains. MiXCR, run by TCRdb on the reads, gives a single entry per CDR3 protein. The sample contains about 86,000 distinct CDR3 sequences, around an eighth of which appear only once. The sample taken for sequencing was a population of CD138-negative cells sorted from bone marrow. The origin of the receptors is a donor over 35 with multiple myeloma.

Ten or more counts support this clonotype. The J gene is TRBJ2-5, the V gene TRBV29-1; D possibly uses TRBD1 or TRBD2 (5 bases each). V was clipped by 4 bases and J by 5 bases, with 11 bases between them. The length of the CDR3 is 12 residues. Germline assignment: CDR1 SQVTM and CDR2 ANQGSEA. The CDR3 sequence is CSVGEGRETQYF. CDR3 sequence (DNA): TGCAGCGTTGGTGAGGGGCGGGAGACCCAGTACTTC.

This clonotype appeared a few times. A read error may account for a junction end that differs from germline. The DNA for the CDR3 is TGTGCCGGCAGCTCCTTCGGCTACGAGCAGTACTTC. This gives the protein CAGSSFGYEQYF. The chain recombines TRBV7-9 with TRBJ2-7; D remains unclear. The CDR3 loop spans 12 amino acids. Per the germline V gene, CDR1 is SEHNR and CDR2 is FQNEAQ (reference sequence).

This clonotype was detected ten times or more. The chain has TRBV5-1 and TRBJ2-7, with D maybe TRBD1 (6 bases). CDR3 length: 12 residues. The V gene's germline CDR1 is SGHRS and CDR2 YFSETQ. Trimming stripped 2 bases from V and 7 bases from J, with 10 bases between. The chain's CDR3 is CASSLNQGEQYF. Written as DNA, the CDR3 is TGCGCCAGCAGCTTAAATCAGGGGGAGCAGTACTTC.

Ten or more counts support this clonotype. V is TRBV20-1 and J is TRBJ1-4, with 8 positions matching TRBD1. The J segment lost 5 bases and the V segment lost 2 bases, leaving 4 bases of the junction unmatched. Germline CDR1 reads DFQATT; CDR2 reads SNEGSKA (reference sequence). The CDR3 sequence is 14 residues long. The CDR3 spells CSARPGQENEKLFF. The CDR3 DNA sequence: TGCAGTGCTAGACCGGGACAGGAGAATGAAAAACTGTTTTTT.

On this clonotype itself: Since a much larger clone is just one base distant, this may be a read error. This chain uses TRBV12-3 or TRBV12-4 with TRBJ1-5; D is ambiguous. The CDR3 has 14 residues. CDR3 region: CASSPHYSNQPRHF. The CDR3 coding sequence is TGTGCCAGCAGCCCTCATTATAGCAATCAGCCCCGGCATTTT.

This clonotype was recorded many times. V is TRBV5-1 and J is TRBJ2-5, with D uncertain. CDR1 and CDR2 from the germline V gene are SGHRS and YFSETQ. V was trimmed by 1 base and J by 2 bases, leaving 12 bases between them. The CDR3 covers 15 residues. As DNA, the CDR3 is TGCGCCAGCAGCTTGCTCGGGCCGGATCAAGAGACCCAGTACTTC. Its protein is CASSLLGPDQETQYF.

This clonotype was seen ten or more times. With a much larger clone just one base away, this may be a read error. Here the CDR3 reads CSVGRSSSYNVQFF. CDR3 bases: TGCAGCGTTGGGAGGTCCAGCTCCTACAATGTGCAGTTCTTC. The rearrangement uses TRBV29-1 and TRBJ2-1, with D perhaps TRBD2 (5 bases). Germline V gene lookup returns CDR1 SQVTM and CDR2 ANQGSEA. The CDR3 extends over 14 amino acids.

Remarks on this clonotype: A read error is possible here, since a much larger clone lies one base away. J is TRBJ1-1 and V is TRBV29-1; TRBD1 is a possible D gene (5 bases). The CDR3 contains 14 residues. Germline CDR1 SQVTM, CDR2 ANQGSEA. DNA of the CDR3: TGCAGCGTTGTAAGAGGACATATGAACTCTGAAGCTTTCTTT. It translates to CSVVRGHMNSEAFF.

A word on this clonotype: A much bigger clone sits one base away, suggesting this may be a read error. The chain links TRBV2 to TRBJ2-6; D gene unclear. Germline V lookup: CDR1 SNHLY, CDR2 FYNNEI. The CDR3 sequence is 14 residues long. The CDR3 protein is CAGRKDSGANVLTF. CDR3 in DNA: TGTGCCGGCAGGAAGGACTCTGGGGCCAACGTCCTGACTTTC.

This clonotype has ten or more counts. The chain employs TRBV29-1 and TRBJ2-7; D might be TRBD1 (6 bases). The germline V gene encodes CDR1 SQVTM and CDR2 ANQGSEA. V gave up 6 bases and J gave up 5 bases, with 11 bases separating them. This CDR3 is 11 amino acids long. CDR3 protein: CSVATGNEQYF. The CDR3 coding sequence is TGCAGCGTGGCGACAGGAAACGAGCAGTACTTC.

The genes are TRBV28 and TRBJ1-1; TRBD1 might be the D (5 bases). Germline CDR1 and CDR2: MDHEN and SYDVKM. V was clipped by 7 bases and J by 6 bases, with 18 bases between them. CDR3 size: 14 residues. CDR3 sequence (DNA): TGTGCCAGCATCCCTGGGGCAGGGTTCGCTGAAGCTTTCTTT. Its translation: CASIPGAGFAEAFF.

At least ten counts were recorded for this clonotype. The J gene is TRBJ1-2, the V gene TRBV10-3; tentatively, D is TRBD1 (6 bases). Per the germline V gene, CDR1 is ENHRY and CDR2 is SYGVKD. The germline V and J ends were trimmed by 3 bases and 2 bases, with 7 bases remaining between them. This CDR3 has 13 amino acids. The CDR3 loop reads CAISETGNYGYTF. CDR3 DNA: TGTGCCATCAGTGAAACAGGGAACTATGGCTACACCTTC.

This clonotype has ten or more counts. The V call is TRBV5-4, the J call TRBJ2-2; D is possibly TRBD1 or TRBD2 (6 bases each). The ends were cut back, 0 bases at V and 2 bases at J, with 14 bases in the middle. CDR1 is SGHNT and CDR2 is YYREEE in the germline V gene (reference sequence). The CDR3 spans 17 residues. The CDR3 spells CASSLAFGGSNTGELFF. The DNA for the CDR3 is TGTGCCAGCAGCTTGGCTTTCGGGGGCTCAAACACCGGGGAGCTGTTTTTT.

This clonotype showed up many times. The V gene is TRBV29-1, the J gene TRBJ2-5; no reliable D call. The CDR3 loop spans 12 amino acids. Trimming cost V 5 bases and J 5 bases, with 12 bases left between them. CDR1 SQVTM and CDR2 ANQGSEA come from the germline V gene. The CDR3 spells CSVLIASETQYF. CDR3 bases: TGCAGCGTTCTCATAGCATCTGAGACCCAGTACTTC.

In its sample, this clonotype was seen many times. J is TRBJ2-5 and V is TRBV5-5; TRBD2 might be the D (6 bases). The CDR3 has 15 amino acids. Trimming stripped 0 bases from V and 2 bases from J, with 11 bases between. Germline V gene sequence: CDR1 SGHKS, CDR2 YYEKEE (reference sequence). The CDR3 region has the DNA TGTGCCAGCAGCTTGGAAGGGACTTCTCAAGAGACCCAGTACTTC. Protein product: CASSLEGTSQETQYF.

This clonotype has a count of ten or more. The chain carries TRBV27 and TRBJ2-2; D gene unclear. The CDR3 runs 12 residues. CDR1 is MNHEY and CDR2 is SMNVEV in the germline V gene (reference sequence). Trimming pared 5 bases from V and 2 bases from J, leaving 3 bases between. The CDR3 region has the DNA TGTGCCAGCAGTCAAAACACCGGGGAGCTGTTTTTT. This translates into CASSQNTGELFF.

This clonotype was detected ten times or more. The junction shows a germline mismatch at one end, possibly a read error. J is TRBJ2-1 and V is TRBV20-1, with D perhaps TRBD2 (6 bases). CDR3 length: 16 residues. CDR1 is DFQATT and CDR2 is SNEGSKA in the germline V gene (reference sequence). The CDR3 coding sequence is TGCAGTGCCAGAGAGGTTAGCGGTCAAACCTACAATGAGCAGTTCTTC. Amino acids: CSAREVSGQTYNEQFF.

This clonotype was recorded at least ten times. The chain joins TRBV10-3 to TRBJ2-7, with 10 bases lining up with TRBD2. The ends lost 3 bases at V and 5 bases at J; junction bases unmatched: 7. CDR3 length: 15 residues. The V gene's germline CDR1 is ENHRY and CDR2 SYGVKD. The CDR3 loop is CAISEGAGGPHEQYF. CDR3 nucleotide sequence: TGTGCCATCAGTGAAGGAGCGGGAGGGCCCCACGAGCAGTACTTC.

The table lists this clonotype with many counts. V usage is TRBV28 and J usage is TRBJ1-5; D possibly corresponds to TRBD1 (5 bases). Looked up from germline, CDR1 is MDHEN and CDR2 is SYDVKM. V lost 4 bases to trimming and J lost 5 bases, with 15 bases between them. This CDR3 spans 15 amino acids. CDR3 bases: TGTGCCAGCAGTTCCTCGACCGGGGGGTATCAGCCCCAGCATTTT. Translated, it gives CASSSSTGGYQPQHF.

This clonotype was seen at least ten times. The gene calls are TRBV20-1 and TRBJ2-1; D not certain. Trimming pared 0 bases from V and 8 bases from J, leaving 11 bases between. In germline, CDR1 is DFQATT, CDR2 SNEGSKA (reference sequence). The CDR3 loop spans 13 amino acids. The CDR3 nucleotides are TGCAGTGCTAGAGATCCCTTAAGGGATGAGCAGTTCTTC. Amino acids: CSARDPLRDEQFF.

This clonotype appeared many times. DNA for the CDR3: TGTGCCAGCAGCTTAGCGGGCTCCATGGTTACGCAGTATTTT. The encoded protein is CASSLAGSMVTQYF. V is TRBV7-2 and J is TRBJ2-3; D gene ambiguous. CDR1 is SGHTA and CDR2 is FQGNSA in the germline V gene. With 0 bases removed from V and 8 bases from J, the gap between germline ends came to 12 bases. This CDR3 has 14 amino acids.

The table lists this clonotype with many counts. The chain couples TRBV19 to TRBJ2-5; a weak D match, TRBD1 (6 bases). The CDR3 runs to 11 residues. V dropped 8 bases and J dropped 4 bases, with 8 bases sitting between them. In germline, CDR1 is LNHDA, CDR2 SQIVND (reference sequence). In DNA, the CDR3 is TGTGCCAGTTCAGGGGTAGAGACCCAGTACTTC. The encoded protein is CASSGVETQYF.